This record concerns one T cell receptor (beta chain) sequence. Its specificity is not known. This CDR3 comprises 18 residues. The V and J ends lost 4 bases and 2 bases, in that order; junction bases with no gene match: 9. Germline CDR1 is LNHDA and CDR2 is SQIVND (reference sequence). This entry comes from a study of cytomegalovirus exposure and HLA in healthy donors. PCR employed 60 Vbeta and 13 Jbeta primers. Sequencing used immunoSEQ multiplex PCR; TCRdb keeps in-frame clones, though not all of them. The sample includes tens of thousands of clones, around 90% of them seen just once. Notes on the study in general: CMV serostatus was the sole immune exposure information available. Presence/absence analyses assumed roughly uniform sequencing depth across donors, which may not hold. Most of the TCR beta V segments (in an earlier analysis) were productive either about 87% or about 30% of the time.

The sequence derives from a young man in good health and CMV-seronegative. Sequenced: PBMCs. The chain combines TRBV19 with TRBJ2-1; 12 bases map to TRBD2. The DNA for the CDR3 is TGTGCCAGTAGTAAACCCTCCCTAGCGGGAGGGCCCTACAATGAGCAGTTCTTC. Its protein is CASSKPSLAGGPYNEQFF.